This T cell receptor beta chain is from a study of CD8 T cells in ankylosing spondylitis. The table lists this clonotype with many counts. Its antigen remains unidentified. The germline CDR1 and CDR2 sequences are SGHVS and FQNEAQ. The CDR3 is made up of 14 amino acids. Trimming shortened V by 5 bases and J by 3 bases, and 14 bases separated the two germline ends. General study points: Clones linked to the disease showed a CD8+ phenotype. They occurred at relatively low frequencies in peripheral blood. The study looked at matched synovial fluid samples from ankylosing spondylitis patients. Disease-linked clones were reported to be significantly enriched there. One TCR beta motif, made up of seven to nine highly homologous variants, appeared characteristic of ankylosing spondylitis blood.

The TCR beta libraries were generated through quantitative 5'-RACE incorporating molecular barcodes. From the 5' RACE reads, TCRdb called clonotypes with MiXCR, one entry per CDR3 protein. The sample has roughly 490,000 distinct CDR3 sequences, about 5.7% seen once; the top ten hold under 4.5%. Sequences were obtained from blood, either unsorted or a sorted T cell fraction (not recorded which). The rearrangement links TRBV7-8 to TRBJ2-7; possibly TRBD1 for D (5 bases). The TCR was taken from a male donor with ankylosing spondylitis. The CDR3 DNA sequence: TGTGCCAGCAGCCCGCACCGACAGATCTACGAGCAGTACTTC. Translated, it gives CASSPHRQIYEQYF.